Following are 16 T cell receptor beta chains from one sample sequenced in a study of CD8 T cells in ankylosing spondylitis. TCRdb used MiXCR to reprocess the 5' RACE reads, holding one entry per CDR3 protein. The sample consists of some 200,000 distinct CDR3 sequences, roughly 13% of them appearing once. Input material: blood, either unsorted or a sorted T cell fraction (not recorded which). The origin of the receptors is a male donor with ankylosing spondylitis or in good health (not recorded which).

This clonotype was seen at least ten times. The CDR3 loop reads CASSVPLQGANYGYTF. The DNA of the CDR3 is TGTGCCAGCAGTGTTCCCCTTCAGGGGGCTAACTATGGCTACACCTTC. The V gene is TRBV2, the J gene TRBJ1-2, with TRBD1 identical over 7 bases. V lost 4 bases to trimming and J lost 0 bases; unmatched junction nucleotides: 8. This CDR3 contains 16 residues. Germline lookup yields CDR1 SNHLY and CDR2 FYNNEI.

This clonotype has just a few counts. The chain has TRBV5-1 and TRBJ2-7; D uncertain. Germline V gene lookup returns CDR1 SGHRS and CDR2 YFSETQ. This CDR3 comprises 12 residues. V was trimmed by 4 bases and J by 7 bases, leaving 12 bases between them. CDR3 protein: CASSVLLGEQYF. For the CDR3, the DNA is TGCGCCAGCAGCGTCCTATTGGGGGAGCAGTACTTC.

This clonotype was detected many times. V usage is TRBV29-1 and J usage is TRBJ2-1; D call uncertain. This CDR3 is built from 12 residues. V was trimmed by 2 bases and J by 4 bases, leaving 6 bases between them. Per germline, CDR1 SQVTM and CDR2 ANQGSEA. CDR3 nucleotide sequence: TGCAGCGTTGAACAAAGGTACAATGAGCAGTTCTTC. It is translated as CSVEQRYNEQFF.

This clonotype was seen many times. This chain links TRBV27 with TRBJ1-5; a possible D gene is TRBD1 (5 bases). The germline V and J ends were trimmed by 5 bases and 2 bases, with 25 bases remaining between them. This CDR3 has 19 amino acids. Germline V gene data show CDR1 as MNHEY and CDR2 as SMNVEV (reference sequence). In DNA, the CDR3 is TGTGCCAGCAGTCCTAAAATCGGCGTAGGGGCCCCACGCAATCAGCCCCAGCATTTT. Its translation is CASSPKIGVGAPRNQPQHF.

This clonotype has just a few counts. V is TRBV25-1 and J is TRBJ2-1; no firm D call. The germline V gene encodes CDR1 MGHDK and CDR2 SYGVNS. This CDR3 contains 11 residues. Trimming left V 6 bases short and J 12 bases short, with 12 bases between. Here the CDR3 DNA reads TGTGCCAGCAGGGGCAGCTTGGGGCAGTTCTTC. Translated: CASRGSLGQFF.

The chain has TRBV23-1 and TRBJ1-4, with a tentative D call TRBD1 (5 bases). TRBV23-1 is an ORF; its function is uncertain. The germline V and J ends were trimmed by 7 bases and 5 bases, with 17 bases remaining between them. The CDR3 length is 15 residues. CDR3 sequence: CASTSRGTENEKLFF. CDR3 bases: TGCGCCAGCACCTCACGGGGGACTGAGAATGAAAAACTGTTTTTT.

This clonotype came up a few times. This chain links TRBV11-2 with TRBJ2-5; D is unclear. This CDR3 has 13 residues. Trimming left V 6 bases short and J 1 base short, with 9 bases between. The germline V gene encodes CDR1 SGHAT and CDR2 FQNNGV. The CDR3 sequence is CASRPGGQETQYF. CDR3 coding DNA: TGTGCCAGCAGGCCGGGTGGCCAAGAGACCCAGTACTTC.

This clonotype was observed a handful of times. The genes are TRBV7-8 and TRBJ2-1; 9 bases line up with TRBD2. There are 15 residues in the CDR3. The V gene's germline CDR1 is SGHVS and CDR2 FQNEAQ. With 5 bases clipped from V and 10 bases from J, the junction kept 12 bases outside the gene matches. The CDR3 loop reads CASSLSGGEQGEQFF. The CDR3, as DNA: TGTGCCAGCAGCCTTAGCGGGGGTGAACAAGGGGAGCAGTTCTTC.

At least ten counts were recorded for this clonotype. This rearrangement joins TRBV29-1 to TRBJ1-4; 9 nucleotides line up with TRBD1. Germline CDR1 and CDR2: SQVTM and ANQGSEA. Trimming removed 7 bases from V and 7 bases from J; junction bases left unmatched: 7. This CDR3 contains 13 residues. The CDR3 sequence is CSAIGQGSEKLFF. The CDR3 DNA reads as TGCAGCGCGATCGGACAGGGGAGTGAAAAACTGTTTTTT.

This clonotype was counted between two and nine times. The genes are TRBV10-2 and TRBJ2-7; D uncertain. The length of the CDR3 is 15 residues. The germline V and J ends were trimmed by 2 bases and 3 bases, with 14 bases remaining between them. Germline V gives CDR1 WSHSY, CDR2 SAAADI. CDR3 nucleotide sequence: TGCGCCAGCAGTGAGGAGCACTCCCCCTACTACGAGCAGTACTTC. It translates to CASSEEHSPYYEQYF.

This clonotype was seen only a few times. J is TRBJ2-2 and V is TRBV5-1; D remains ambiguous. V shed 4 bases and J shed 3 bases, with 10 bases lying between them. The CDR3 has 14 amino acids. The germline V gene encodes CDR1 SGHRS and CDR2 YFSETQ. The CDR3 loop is CASSAVVDTGELFF. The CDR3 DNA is TGCGCCAGCAGCGCGGTCGTGGACACCGGGGAGCTGTTTTTT.

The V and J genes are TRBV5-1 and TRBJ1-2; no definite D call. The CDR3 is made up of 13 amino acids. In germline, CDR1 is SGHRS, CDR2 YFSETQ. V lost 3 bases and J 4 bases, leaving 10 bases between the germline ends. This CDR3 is CASSSSDVYGYTF. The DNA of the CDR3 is TGCGCCAGCAGCTCCTCGGACGTCTATGGCTACACCTTC.

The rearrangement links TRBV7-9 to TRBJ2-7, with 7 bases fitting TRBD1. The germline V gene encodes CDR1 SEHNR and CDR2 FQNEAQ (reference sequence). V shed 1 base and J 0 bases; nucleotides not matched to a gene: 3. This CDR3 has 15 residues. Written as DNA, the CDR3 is TGTGCCAGCAGCTTAGGGGACAGTAACTCCTACGAGCAGTACTTC. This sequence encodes CASSLGDSNSYEQYF.

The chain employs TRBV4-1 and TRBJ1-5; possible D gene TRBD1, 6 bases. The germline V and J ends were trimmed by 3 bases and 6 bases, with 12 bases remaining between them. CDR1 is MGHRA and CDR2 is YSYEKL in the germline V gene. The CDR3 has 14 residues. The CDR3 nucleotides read TGCGCCAGCAGCCAGAGGGGGTCGGGTCAGCCCCAGCATTTT. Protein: CASSQRGSGQPQHF.

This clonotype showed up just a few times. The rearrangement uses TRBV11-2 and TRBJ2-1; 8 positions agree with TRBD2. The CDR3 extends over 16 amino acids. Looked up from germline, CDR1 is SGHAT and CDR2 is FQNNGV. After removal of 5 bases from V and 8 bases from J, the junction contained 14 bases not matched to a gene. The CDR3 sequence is CASSRWGREAEDEQFF. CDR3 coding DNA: TGTGCCAGCAGCCGATGGGGGCGGGAGGCCGAAGATGAGCAGTTCTTC.

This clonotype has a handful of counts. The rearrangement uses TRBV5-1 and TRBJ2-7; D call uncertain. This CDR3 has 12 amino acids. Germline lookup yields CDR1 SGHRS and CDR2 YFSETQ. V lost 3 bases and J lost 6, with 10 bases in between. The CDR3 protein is CASSSRTGEQYF. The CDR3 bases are TGCGCCAGCAGCTCCCGGACGGGCGAGCAGTACTTC.